The clone carrying this T cell receptor beta chain appeared a single time. The sample comes from a study of cytomegalovirus exposure and HLA in healthy donors. The PCR made use of 60 Vbeta and 13 Jbeta primers. Assay: immunoSEQ multiplex PCR; the TCRdb copy retains only in-frame clones and omits some. The repertoire has 90,000 to 120,000 clones, roughly 70% of them found once; the top ten carry roughly 15%. The CDR3 runs to 16 residues. V lost 3 bases to trimming and J lost 1 base, with 16 bases between them. The germline CDR1 and CDR2 sequences are MNHNS and SASEGT. Material for sequencing was PBMCs. This TCR derives from a woman in her 40s in good health and CMV-seropositive. The chain is built from TRBV6-1 and TRBJ2-7; weak D call: TRBD1 (5 bases). The CDR3 region is CASSEVETVISYEQYF. The CDR3, as DNA: TGTGCCAGCAGTGAGGTAGAGACAGTGATATCCTACGAGCAGTACTTC.